The T cell receptor beta chain described here comes from a study of beta chain features in type 1 diabetes. Regarding this clone: Its target is not known.

General observations from the study: In every one of the four CD4+ subsets, TCRB CDR3s were moderately but significantly shorter in Type 1 diabetes patients.

The authors reverse transcribed all of the isolated RNA, so sequencing captured expressed TCRB transcripts. Sequencing was performed with immunoSEQ multiplex PCR; in TCRdb, only in-frame clones are kept and a portion is missing. Among some 350,000 clones listed, 8% to 10% were seen once. The CDR3 contains 14 residues. Germline CDR1 reads MNHNY; CDR2 reads SVGAGI (reference sequence). The J segment lost 5 bases and the V segment lost 4 bases, leaving 7 bases of the junction unmatched. The material sequenced was central memory CD4+ T cells from blood. The sequence was obtained from a man aged 30-40 years with type 1 diabetes. The chain links TRBV6-6 to TRBJ1-1; 7 bases align to TRBD1. The CDR3 DNA reads TGTGCCAGCAGTTTCCAACAGGGGCGGACTGAAGCTTTCTTT. Translation: CASSFQQGRTEAFF.